This TCR beta chain was profiled in a study of blood T cell repertoires in COVID-19. This clone was found a few times. Only in-frame clones appear in the TCRdb table, and some are missing; sequencing was by immunoSEQ multiplex PCR. Of tens of thousands of clones in the sample, about four fifths were seen once. The TCR was taken from a man aged 80 or over with acute or convalescent COVID-19. The source material was peripheral blood.

CDR3 amino acids: CASSLNMNTEAFF. The CDR3 nucleotides read TGCGCCAGCAGCTTAAACATGAACACTGAAGCTTTCTTT. V gene TRBV5-1 combines with J gene TRBJ1-1; unclear D gene. The CDR3 length is 13 residues. The V gene lost 2 bases and the J gene lost 0 bases, with 5 bases spanning the gap. CDR1 SGHRS and CDR2 YFSETQ come from the germline V gene.